This T cell receptor beta chain was sequenced in a study of T cells after yellow fever vaccination. In the study overall: Any fraction with a low cell number was prepared using SMART-Seq v4 Ultra Low Input. Study observations and caveats: Weaker overall, the secondary response nonetheless peaked faster (day 5 versus 15). Shared CD4/CD8 clonotypes were a small share, likely from convergent recombination.

As concerns this clonotype: Antigen specificity is unknown.

This CDR3 contains 12 residues. CDR1 is SGHRS, CDR2 YFSETQ, per germline. Trimming pared 3 bases from V and 4 bases from J, leaving 7 bases between. In TCRdb, the 5' RACE reads were re-called with MiXCR into one record per CDR3 protein. The data hold around 500,000 distinct CDR3 sequences, with 21% observed a single time. The chain employs TRBV5-1 and TRBJ2-5; no definite D call. Material: PBMCs, obtained approximately 22 days after the first yellow fever vaccination. The clonotype comes from a young man who received the YFV17D yellow fever vaccine. The CDR3: CASSSVGETQYF. The CDR3 nucleotides read TGCGCCAGCAGCTCGGTGGGAGAGACCCAGTACTTC.